This entry concerns a single T cell receptor beta chain. One end of the junction does not line up with germline, which may come from a read error. This entry comes from a study of tumor and adjacent non-tumor tissue in lung cancer. This sample's RNA came from whole unsorted tissue. The normal lung tissue was taken more than 3 cm from the tumor edge. The library came from three nested PCR rounds adapted from ARM-PCR protocols. Each CDR3 protein is one row after TCRdb ran MiXCR on the multiplex PCR reads. The sample lists around 57,000 distinct CDR3 sequences, roughly 57% seen once, with less than 40% in the top ten. This CDR3 is built from 15 residues. Looked up from germline, CDR1 is SGHAT and CDR2 is FQNNGV.

The sequence was obtained from a man between 65 and 85 years old with non-small cell lung cancer. The chain links TRBV11-2 to TRBJ2-5; the D gene is possibly TRBD2 (5 bases). The sequencing sample was made of distant non-tumor lung tissue. The CDR3 loop is CASSLERGSQETQHF. CDR3 coding DNA: TGTGCCAGCAGCTTAGAGAGAGGGTCACAAGAGACCCAGCACTTC. The whole variable domain, remainder taken from reference TRBV11-2 and TRBJ2-5, is EAGVAQSPRYKIIEKRQSVAFWCNPISGHATLYWYQQILGQGPKLLIQFQNNGVVDDSQLPKDRFSAERLKGVDSTLKIQPAKLEDSAVYLCASSLERGSQETQHFGPGTRLLVL.